The rows below give T cell receptor beta chains drawn from one sample of a study of identical twins. TCRdb used MiXCR to reprocess the 5' RACE reads, holding one entry per CDR3 protein. The sample includes 1.5 million to 2 million distinct CDR3 sequences, 32% of them seen just once. Sequenced input: cord blood. Source of these receptors: a newborn girl in good health. CDR3s include the opening cysteine and the closing phenylalanine or tryptophan. The order of the fields is CDR3 protein, V gene, clone size. Some rows mark clone size as missing; the rest say once, few, many or name a class of expanded clone.

CDR3: CSVSGPDSYEQYF; V: TRBV29-1; size: many
CDR3: CASSWYRSALGRGLFF; V: TRBV5-1; size: few
CDR3: CASSYSYKRDSDYGYTF; V: TRBV6-5; size: many
CDR3: CASSHGPLQETQYF; V: TRBV19; size: .
CDR3: CSVVLRRGPLYEQYF; V: TRBV29-1; size: many
CDR3: CASSPPLGVGDTQYF; V: TRBV6-5; size: few
CDR3: CASSSSGTSGVTQYF; V: TRBV28; size: .
CDR3: CASSLGLAGTDTQYF; V: TRBV5-1; size: many
CDR3: CASSHIASGPGADTQYF; V: TRBV3-1; size: few
CDR3: CSARWYRTFSYEQYF; V: TRBV20-1; size: few
CDR3: CSVLGPRDYGYTF; V: TRBV29-1; size: once
CDR3: CAISGKTSGGRDNEQFF; V: TRBV10-3; size: .
CDR3: CASSQDRTAFF; V: TRBV3-1; size: few
CDR3: CASSRADSRTEAFF; V: TRBV5-1; size: .
CDR3: CSFTSPKNTEAFF; V: TRBV29-1; size: few
CDR3: CATSSGREAPAMRQYF; V: TRBV24-1; size: .
CDR3: CASSQRQTGEQYF; V: TRBV28; size: .